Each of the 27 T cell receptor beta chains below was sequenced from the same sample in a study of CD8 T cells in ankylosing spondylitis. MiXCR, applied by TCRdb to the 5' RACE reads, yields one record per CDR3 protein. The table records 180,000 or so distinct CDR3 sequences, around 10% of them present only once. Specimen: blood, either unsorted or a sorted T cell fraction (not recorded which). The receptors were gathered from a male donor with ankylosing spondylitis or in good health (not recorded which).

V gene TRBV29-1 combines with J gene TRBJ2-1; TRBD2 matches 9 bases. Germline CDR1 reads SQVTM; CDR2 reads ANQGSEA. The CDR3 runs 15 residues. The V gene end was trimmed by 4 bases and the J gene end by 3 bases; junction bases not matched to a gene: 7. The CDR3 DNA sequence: TGCAGCGTTGTGCGCGGGGGGGCCCTCTACAATGAGCAGTTCTTC. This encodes CSVVRGGALYNEQFF.

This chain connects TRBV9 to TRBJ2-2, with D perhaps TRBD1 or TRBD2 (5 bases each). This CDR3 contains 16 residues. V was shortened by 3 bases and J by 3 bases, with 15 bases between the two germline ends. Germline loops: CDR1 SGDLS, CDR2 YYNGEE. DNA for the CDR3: TGTGCCAGCAGCGCTACTGGGACCGCTTACACCGGGGAGCTGTTTTTT. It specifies CASSATGTAYTGELFF.

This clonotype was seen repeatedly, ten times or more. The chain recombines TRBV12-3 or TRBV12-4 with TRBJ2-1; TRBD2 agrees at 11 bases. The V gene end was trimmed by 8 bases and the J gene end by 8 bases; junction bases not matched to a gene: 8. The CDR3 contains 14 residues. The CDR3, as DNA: TGTGCCAGCCTCCCGAATAGCGGGAGGGATGAGCAGTTCTTC. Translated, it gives CASLPNSGRDEQFF.

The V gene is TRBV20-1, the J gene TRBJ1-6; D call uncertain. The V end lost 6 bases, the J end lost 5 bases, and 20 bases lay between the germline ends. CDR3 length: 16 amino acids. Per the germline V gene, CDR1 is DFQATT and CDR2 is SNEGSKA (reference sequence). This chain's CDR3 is CSAPPIRGGDNSPLHF. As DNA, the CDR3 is TGCAGTGCCCCCCCAATCAGAGGAGGCGATAATTCACCCCTCCACTTT.

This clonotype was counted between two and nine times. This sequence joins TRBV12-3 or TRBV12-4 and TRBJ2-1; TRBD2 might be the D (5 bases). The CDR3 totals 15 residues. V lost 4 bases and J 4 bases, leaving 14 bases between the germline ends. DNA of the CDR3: TGTGCCAGCAGTTCCTCCCAGGCGGGTTACAATGAGCAGTTCTTC. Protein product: CASSSSQAGYNEQFF.

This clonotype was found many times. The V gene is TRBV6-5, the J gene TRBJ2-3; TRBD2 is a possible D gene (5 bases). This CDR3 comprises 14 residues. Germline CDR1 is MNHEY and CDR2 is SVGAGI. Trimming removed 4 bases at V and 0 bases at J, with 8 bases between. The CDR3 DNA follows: TGTGCCAGCAGTTTTAGCGCTAGCACAGATACGCAGTATTTT. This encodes CASSFSASTDTQYF.

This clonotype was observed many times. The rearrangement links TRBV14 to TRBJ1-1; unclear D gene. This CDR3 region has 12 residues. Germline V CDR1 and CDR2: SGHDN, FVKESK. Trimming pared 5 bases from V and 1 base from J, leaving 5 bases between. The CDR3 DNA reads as TGTGCCAGCAGCGATTGGAACACTGAAGCTTTCTTT. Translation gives CASSDWNTEAFF.

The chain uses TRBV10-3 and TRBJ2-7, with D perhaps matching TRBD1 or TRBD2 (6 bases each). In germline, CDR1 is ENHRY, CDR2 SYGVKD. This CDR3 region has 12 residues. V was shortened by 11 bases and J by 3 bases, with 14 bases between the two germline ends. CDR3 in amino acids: CASRGLSYEQYF. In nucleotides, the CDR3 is TGTGCCTCTCGGGGGCTGAGCTACGAGCAGTACTTC.

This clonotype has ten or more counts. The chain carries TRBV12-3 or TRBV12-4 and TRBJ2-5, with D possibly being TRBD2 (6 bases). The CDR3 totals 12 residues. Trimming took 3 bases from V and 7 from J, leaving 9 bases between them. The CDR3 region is CASSLEGTTQYF. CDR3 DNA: TGTGCCAGCAGTTTGGAGGGAACGACCCAGTACTTC.

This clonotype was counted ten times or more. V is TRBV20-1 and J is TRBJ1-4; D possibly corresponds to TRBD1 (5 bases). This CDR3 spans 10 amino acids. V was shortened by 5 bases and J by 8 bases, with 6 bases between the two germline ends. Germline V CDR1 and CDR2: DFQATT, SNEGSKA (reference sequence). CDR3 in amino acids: CSAGDEKLFF. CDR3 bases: TGCAGTGCTGGGGACGAAAAACTGTTTTTT.

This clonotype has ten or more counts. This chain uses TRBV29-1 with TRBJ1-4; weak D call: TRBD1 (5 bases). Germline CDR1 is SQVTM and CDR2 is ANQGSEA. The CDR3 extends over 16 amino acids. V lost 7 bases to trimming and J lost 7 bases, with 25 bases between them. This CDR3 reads CSALWASAGSFEKLFF. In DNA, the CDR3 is TGCAGCGCCCTTTGGGCCTCGGCAGGGAGTTTTGAAAAACTGTTTTTT.

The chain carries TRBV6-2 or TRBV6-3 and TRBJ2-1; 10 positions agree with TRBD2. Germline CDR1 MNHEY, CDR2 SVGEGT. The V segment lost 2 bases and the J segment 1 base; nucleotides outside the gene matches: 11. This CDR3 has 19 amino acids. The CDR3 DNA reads TGTGCCAGCAGTTACACGATGGGACTAGCGAAAAATTCCTACAATGAGCAGTTCTTC. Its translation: CASSYTMGLAKNSYNEQFF.

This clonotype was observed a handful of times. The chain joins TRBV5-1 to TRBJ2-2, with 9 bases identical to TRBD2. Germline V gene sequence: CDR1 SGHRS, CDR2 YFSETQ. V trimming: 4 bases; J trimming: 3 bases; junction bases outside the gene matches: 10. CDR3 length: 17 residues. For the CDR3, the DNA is TGCGCCAGCAGCCTAGTACTAGCGGGCTTCGACACCGGGGAGCTGTTTTTT. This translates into CASSLVLAGFDTGELFF.

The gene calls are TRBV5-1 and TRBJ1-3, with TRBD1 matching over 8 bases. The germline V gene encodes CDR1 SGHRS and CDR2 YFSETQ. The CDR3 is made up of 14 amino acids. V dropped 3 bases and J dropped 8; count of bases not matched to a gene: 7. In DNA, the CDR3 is TGCGCCAGCAGCTACCAGGGGGCCCGAGACACCATATATTTT. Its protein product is CASSYQGARDTIYF. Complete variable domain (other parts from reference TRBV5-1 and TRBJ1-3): KAGVTQTPRYLIKTRGQQVTLSCSPISGHRSVSWYQQTPGQGLQFLFEYFSETQRNKGNFPGRFSGRQFSNSRSEMNVSTLELGDSALYLCASSYQGARDTIYFGEGSWLTVV.

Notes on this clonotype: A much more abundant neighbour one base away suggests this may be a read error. The DNA for the CDR3 is TGTGCCGGCAGTGAGTATCGGGGGAAGGATGAGCAGTTCTTC. It is translated as CAGSEYRGKDEQFF. The chain is built from TRBV2 and TRBJ2-1; tentatively, D is TRBD2 (6 bases). CDR3 length equals 14 residues. Germline CDR1 and CDR2: SNHLY and FYNNEI.

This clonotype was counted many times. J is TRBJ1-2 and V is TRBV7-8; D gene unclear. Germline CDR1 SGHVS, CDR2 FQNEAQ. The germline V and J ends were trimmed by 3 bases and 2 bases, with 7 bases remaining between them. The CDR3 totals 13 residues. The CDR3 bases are TGTGCCAGCAGCTTTGACCCCAACTATGGCTACACCTTC. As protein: CASSFDPNYGYTF.

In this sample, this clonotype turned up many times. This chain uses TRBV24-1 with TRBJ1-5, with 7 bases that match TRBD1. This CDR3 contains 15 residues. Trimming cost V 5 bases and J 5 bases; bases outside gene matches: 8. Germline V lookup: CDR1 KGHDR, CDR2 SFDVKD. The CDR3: CATSVSGRGYQPQHF. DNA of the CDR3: TGTGCCACCAGTGTTTCGGGCAGGGGGTATCAGCCCCAGCATTTT.

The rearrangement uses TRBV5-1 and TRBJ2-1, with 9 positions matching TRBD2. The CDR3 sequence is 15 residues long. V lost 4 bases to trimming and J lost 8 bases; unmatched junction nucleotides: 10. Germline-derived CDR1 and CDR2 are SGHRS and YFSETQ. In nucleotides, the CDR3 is TGCGCCAGCAGCCTTAGCGGGAGCTCTTTCCATGAGCAGTTCTTC. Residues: CASSLSGSSFHEQFF.

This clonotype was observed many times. CDR3 amino acids: CASNKDVGQYF. CDR3 bases: TGTGCCAGCAATAAAGACGTAGGGCAGTACTTC. The rearrangement uses TRBV6-1 and TRBJ2-7; D not resolved. The germline V and J ends were trimmed by 7 bases and 9 bases, with 13 bases remaining between them. Germline V lookup: CDR1 MNHNS, CDR2 SASEGT. The CDR3 has 11 residues.

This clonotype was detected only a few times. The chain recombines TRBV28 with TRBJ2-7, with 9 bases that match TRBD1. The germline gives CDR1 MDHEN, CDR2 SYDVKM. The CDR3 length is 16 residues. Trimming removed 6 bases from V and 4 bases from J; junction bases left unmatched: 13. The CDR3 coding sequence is TGTGCCAGCAGGCCAACCGGGACAGGGTTTCGGTACGAGCAGTACTTC. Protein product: CASRPTGTGFRYEQYF.

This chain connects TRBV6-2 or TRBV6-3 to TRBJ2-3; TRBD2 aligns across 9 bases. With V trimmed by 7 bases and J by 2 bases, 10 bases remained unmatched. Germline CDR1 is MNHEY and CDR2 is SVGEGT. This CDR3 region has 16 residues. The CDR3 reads CASKPSGRPNTDTQYF. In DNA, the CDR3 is TGTGCCAGCAAGCCGAGCGGGAGGCCGAACACAGATACGCAGTATTTT.

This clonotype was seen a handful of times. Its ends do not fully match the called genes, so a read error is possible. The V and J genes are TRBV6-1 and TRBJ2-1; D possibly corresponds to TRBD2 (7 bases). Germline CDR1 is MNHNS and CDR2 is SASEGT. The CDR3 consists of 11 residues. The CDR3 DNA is TGTGCCAGCAGGACGGGGGGCCCGCTCCTCTTC. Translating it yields CASRTGGPLLF.

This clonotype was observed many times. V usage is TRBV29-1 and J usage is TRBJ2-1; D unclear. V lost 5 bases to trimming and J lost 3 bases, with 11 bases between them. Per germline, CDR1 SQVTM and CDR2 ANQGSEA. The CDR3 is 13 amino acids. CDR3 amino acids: CSVKAPRYNEQFF. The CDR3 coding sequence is TGCAGCGTTAAGGCACCCCGCTACAATGAGCAGTTCTTC.

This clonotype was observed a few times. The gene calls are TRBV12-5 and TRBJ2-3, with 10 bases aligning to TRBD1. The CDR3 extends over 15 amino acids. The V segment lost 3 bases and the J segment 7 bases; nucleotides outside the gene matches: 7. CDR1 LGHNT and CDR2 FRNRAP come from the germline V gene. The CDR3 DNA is TGTGCTAGTGGTTTCGGGGACAGGGGTCGGAATACGCAGTATTTT. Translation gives CASGFGDRGRNTQYF.

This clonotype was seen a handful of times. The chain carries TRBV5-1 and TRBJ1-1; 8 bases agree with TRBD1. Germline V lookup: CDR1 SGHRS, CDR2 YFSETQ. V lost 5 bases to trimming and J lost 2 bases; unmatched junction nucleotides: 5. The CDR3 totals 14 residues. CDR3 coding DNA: TGCGCCAGCAGGCTGGGACAGGATAACACTGAAGCTTTCTTT. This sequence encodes CASRLGQDNTEAFF.

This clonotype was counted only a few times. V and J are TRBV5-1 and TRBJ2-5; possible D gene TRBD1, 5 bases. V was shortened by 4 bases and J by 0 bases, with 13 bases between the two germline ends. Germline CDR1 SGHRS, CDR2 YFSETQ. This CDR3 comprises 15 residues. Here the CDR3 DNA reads TGCGCCAGCAGCCCAGCGCTGACAGACCAAGAGACCCAGTACTTC. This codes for CASSPALTDQETQYF.

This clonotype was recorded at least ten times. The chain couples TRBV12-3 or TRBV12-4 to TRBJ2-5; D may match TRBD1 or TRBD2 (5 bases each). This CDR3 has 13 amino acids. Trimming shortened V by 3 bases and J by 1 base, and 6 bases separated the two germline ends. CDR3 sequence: CASSLGVQETQYF. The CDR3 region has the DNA TGTGCCAGCAGTTTGGGGGTCCAAGAGACCCAGTACTTC.